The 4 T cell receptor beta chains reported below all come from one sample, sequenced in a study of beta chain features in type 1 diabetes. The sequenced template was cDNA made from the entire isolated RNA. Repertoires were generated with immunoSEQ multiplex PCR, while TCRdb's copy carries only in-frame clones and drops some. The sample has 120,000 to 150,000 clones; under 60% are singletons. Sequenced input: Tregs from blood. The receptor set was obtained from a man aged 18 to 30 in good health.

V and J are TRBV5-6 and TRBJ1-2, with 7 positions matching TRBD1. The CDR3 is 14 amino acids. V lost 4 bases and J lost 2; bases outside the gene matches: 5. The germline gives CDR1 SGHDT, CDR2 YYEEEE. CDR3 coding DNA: TGTGCCAGCAGCCCCGGGACAGCGAACTATGGCTACACCTTC. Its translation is CASSPGTANYGYTF.

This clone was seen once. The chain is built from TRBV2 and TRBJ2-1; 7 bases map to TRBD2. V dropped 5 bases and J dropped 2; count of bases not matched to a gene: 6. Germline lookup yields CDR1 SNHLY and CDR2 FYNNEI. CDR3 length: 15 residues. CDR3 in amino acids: CASSRGGGAYNEQFF. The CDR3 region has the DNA TGTGCCAGCAGTCGGGGCGGGGGAGCCTACAATGAGCAGTTCTTC.

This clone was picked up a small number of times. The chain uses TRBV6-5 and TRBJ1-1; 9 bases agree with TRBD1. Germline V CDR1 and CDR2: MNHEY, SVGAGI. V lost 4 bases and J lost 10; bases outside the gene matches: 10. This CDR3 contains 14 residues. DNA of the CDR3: TGTGCCAGCAGTTCCTCTGGGACAGGGCGGGGAGCTTTCTTT. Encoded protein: CASSSSGTGRGAFF.

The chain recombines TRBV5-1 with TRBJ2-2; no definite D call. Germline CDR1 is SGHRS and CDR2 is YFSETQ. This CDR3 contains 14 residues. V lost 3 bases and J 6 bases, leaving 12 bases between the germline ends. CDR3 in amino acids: CASSSTSGAGELFF. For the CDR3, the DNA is TGCGCCAGCAGCTCAACCTCAGGTGCCGGGGAGCTGTTTTTT.